This entry is about one T cell receptor (beta chain). These data come from a study of blood T cell repertoires in COVID-19. Study at large: Acute and convalescent COVID-19 specimens originated in the United States, Italy and Spain.

Enrolled during active infection, Seattle patients were then followed longitudinally. V trimming: 5 bases; J trimming: 0 bases; junction bases outside the gene matches: 6. Germline V gene lookup returns CDR1 MNHNY and CDR2 SVGAGI (reference sequence). This CDR3 is built from 15 residues. The method was immunoSEQ multiplex PCR; TCRdb's version includes in-frame clones alone and lacks a portion of them. This sample has 150,000 to 200,000 clones, with more than 70% found just once. The origin of this receptor is a person between 65 and 79 years old with COVID-19, enrolled during active disease. The rearrangement links TRBV6-6 to TRBJ2-7; TRBD2 aligns across 8 bases. The sequenced material came from peripheral blood. As DNA, the CDR3 is TGTGCCAGCAGTAGGCCTAGCGGGCGCTCCTACGAGCAGTACTTC. Its translation is CASSRPSGRSYEQYF.